This T cell receptor beta chain was captured by sequencing in a study of blood T cell repertoires in COVID-19 (dated by TCRdb to about 2020). With respect to the entire study: Samples covering the acute and convalescent phases of COVID-19 were provided by collaborators in the United States, Italy and Spain. Deeply sampled blood TCRbeta repertoires from subjects exposed to, actively infected with, or recovered from COVID-19 were included in the dataset. The samples were drawn from two sources: the first 160 participants of the ongoing ImmuneRACE study, and 1,200 or so subjects contributed by 6 global collaborators. HLA class I and class II types, where available, came from metadata supplied by the sample provider rather than from assay-based typing. The prospective study material was composed of cDNA or gDNA derived from T cells, B-cell-depleted T cells, or PBMCs. The sample metadata nearly always contained a de-identified subject ID, COVID-19 status, age in years and sex. The repertoires were made available in a free public database intended to serve as a resource for research on the immune response to SARS-CoV-2. The full study reports these points: The quantity of clinical and demographic metadata differed by source and by participant and was supplied without curation.

TCRbeta CDR3 regions were amplified from genomic DNA using the immunoSEQ Assay, a bias-controlled multiplex PCR. The paper's data handling went like this. The number of nucleated cells in each sample was estimated by amplification of reference gene primers within the assay. To quantify the absolute abundance of each unique TCRbeta CDR3 rearrangement, sequence reads were collapsed and filtered. For each sample, productive Simpson clonality was calculated as the square root of Simpson's diversity index over productive rearrangements. Drawn from immuneACCESS, this table holds only the in-frame rearrangements with V and J called that TCRdb kept. Clones are partly lost; checked studies trace under half to an unresolved V gene and leave the rest unexplained. V and J calls and clone size are as listed in that table; D and trimming were resolved from the DNA. Counted in this sample were about 140,000 clones; 75% to 80% of them appeared once. In total, the top ten clones hold roughly 2.9% of the sample.

Enrolling through a virtual design, the prospective study's participants ranged in age from roughly 18 to 89 years and lived across some 23 United States geographic areas. To assign participants to cohorts, the prospective study relied on clinical history that participants themselves reported in a screening survey and a study questionnaire. Recovered participants in ImmuneRACE Cohort 3 were defined as having two consecutive negative NP/OP PCR tests, clearance from a healthcare professional, or resolution of symptoms. In the prospective study, whole blood, serum and a nasopharyngeal or oropharyngeal swab were collected from each participant by mobile phlebotomists. Over a roughly two-month period, participants in the prospective study had the option of providing additional blood draws and questionnaires. Before DNA extraction, prospective study blood samples were shipped either frozen or at room temperature.

Based on the germline V gene, the CDR1 and CDR2 sequences are MNHNS and SASEGT. V is reduced by 0 bases and J by 6 bases, leaving a spacing of 27 bases between them. CDR3 length: 20 amino acids, cysteine to phenylalanine. Kept here is only the CDR3 DNA, which spans 60 bases and is read in frame from base 1. Comments on this clone: This clone's antigen is unknown. Base qualities are not recorded, but no much larger clone differs from it by a single base.

The material sequenced was PBMCs or T cells enriched from blood (not recorded which). Recombination joined TRBV6-1 with TRBJ1-5; a tentative D match to TRBD1 spans 5 bases. This TCR was sampled from a woman aged 45-65 years who had recovered from COVID-19. The nucleotide sequence reads as follows: TGTGCCAGCAGTGAAGCAGGAGGGGCCGCGTCAGCGCCGTTGGGTCAGCCCCAGCATTTT. Its protein product is CASSEAGGAASAPLGQPQHF.